The 23 T cell receptor beta chains in this list originate from one sample, sequenced in a study of OX40 agonist ivuxolimab in advanced cancers. The table came from immunoSEQ multiplex PCR; TCRdb's copy has only in-frame clones and leaves some out. The table records around 70,000 clones, approximately 90% of them present only once. The sequenced sample was CD4+ or CD8+ T cells sorted from blood, obtained in a trial of the OX40 agonist ivuxolimab. The receptors originated from an adult with an advanced solid tumor such as melanoma, head and neck, liver or kidney cancer.

The CDR3 DNA is TGTGCCAGCAGCCAGACAGGGAGCGCTTTGGAGCCCCAGCATTTT. This gives the protein CASSQTGSALEPQHF. The chain joins TRBV4-2 to TRBJ1-5, with 7 bases matching TRBD1. V dropped 3 bases and J dropped 8; count of bases not matched to a gene: 10. The CDR3 spans 15 residues. Germline loops: CDR1 LGHNA, CDR2 YNFKEQ.

The chain carries TRBV27 and TRBJ1-5; D call uncertain. CDR3 length: 12 amino acids. Germline assignment: CDR1 MNHEY and CDR2 SMNVEV (reference sequence). V gave up 3 bases and J gave up 5 bases, with 5 bases separating them. CDR3 sequence: CASSFTDQPQHF. DNA for the CDR3: TGTGCCAGCAGTTTTACGGATCAGCCCCAGCATTTT.

The chain is built from TRBV7-3 and TRBJ2-1; D may be TRBD2 (6 bases). V was shortened by 5 bases and J by 4 bases, with 15 bases between the two germline ends. Germline V gives CDR1 SGHTA, CDR2 FQGTGA. The CDR3 totals 15 residues. CDR3 residues: CASSPIGGAYNEQFF. The CDR3 DNA reads as TGTGCCAGCAGCCCAATAGGAGGGGCGTACAATGAGCAGTTCTTC.

This chain joins TRBV13 and TRBJ1-6; tentatively, D is TRBD1 (6 bases). The CDR3 extends over 16 amino acids. Germline values: CDR1 PRHDT, CDR2 FYEKMQ (reference sequence). The V gene lost 2 bases and the J gene lost 6 bases, with 14 bases spanning the gap. The DNA for the CDR3 is TGTGCCAGCAGCTTATTTGAGGGCAGGGGTAATTCACCCCTCCACTTT. Its translation is CASSLFEGRGNSPLHF.

The CDR3 loop reads CASSVASAGVETQYF. The CDR3 coding sequence is TGTGCCAGCAGCGTAGCGTCAGCGGGTGTAGAGACCCAGTACTTC. The chain has TRBV9 and TRBJ2-5; a possible D gene is TRBD2 (6 bases). Trimming left V 0 bases short and J 4 bases short, with 13 bases between. Germline CDR1 reads SGDLS; CDR2 reads YYNGEE. This CDR3 is 15 amino acids long. Drawing the rest from reference TRBV9 and TRBJ2-5, the complete variable domain is DSGVTQTPKHLITATGQRVTLRCSPRSGDLSVYWYQQSLDQGLQFLIQYYNGEERAKGNILERFSAQQFPDLHSELNLSSLELGDSALYFCASSVASAGVETQYFGPGTRLLVL.

A single count supports this clone. The chain uses TRBV29-1 and TRBJ2-7; tentative D call: TRBD2 (5 bases). The V and J ends lost 4 bases and 1 base respectively, with 8 bases between them. The CDR3 is made up of 12 amino acids. The germline gives CDR1 SQVTM, CDR2 ANQGSEA. CDR3 region: CSVAEGSYEQYF. The CDR3 DNA sequence: TGCAGCGTTGCTGAGGGTTCCTACGAGCAGTACTTC.

With regard to this clone: The junction and the germline gene differ at one end; a read error may be behind it. The chain uses TRBV7-7 and TRBJ2-5; TRBD2 matches 14 bases. The CDR3 is made up of 16 amino acids. In germline, CDR1 is SSHAT, CDR2 FNYEAQ (reference sequence). The DNA of the CDR3 is TGTGCTAGCAGCTTGACTAGCGGGGGGGCCGCGGAGACCCAGTACTTC. Encoded protein: CASSLTSGGAAETQYF.

The chain has TRBV13 and TRBJ2-5; 8 bases fit TRBD1. The CDR3 is made up of 16 amino acids. Germline V lookup: CDR1 PRHDT, CDR2 FYEKMQ (reference sequence). The V gene end was trimmed by 3 bases and the J gene end by 2 bases; junction bases not matched to a gene: 8. The chain's CDR3 is CASSFTGQVKQETQYF. The CDR3 DNA reads as TGTGCCAGCAGCTTTACGGGACAGGTGAAGCAAGAGACCCAGTACTTC.

The chain joins TRBV7-9 to TRBJ1-2; D unresolved. This CDR3 comprises 13 residues. V was clipped by 4 bases and J by 13 bases, with 19 bases between them. CDR1 is SEHNR, CDR2 FQNEAQ, per germline (reference sequence). Here the CDR3 DNA reads TGTGCCAGCAGCTCCCGGTGGGCGGACGCTTGCACCTTC. Its protein product is CASSSRWADACTF.

This sequence joins TRBV7-8 and TRBJ2-7; D is perhaps TRBD1 or TRBD2 (5 bases each). The CDR3 loop spans 18 amino acids. Germline V gene lookup returns CDR1 SGHVS and CDR2 FQNEAQ. V was shortened by 2 bases and J by 1 base, with 21 bases between the two germline ends. CDR3 bases: TGTGCCAGCAGCTTACGGGTCGGAGTCTTGGGGGAGTCCTACGAGCAGTACTTC. This codes for CASSLRVGVLGESYEQYF. The full variable domain, in which reference TRBV7-8 and TRBJ2-7 provide the parts outside the CDR3, is GAGVSQSPRYKVAKRGQDVALRCDPISGHVSLFWYQQALGQGPEFLTYFQNEAQLDKSGLPSDRFFAERPEGSVSTLKIQRTQQEDSAVYLCASSLRVGVLGESYEQYFGPGTRLTVT.

The chain employs TRBV27 and TRBJ2-1, with D maybe TRBD1 (6 bases). CDR1 is MNHEY and CDR2 is SMNVEV in the germline V gene (reference sequence). The CDR3 is made up of 11 amino acids. Trimming took off 5 bases at V and 9 bases at J, with 8 bases between the two ends. This CDR3 is CASSQGPEQFF. CDR3 bases: TGTGCCAGCAGTCAGGGGCCTGAGCAGTTCTTC.

This clone was seen a single time. CDR3 residues: CASSAVGGGTEAFF. In nucleotides, the CDR3 is TGCGCCAGCAGCGCAGTAGGGGGCGGCACTGAAGCTTTCTTT. The rearrangement uses TRBV10-2 and TRBJ1-1; TRBD1 agrees at 7 bases. Germline CDR1 and CDR2: WSHSY and SAAADI. The CDR3 consists of 14 residues. V shed 6 bases and J 4 bases; nucleotides not matched to a gene: 8.

The chain is built from TRBV6-5 and TRBJ2-3; 13 bases match TRBD2. V lost 5 bases and J lost 5; bases outside the gene matches: 4. The CDR3 sequence is 15 residues long. Germline CDR1 and CDR2: MNHEY and SVGAGI. DNA of the CDR3: TGTGCCAGCAGTCGGACTAGCGGGGGAGGAGATACGCAGTATTTT. Its protein product is CASSRTSGGGDTQYF.

The V and J genes are TRBV12-5 and TRBJ2-1, with TRBD2 as a possible D gene (5 bases). Per germline, CDR1 LGHNT and CDR2 FRNRAP. Trimming removed 2 bases from V and 8 bases from J, with 10 bases in between. This CDR3 comprises 13 residues. CDR3 residues: CASGLLAIDEQFF. The CDR3 coding sequence is TGTGCTAGTGGTTTGTTAGCGATAGATGAGCAGTTCTTC. The full variable domain, rest sourced from reference TRBV12-5 and TRBJ2-1, is DARVTQTPRHKVTEMGQEVTMRCQPILGHNTVFWYRQTMMQGLELLAYFRNRAPLDDSGMPKDRFSAEMPDATLATLKIQPSEPRDSAVYFCASGLLAIDEQFFGPGTRLTVL.

The chain has TRBV5-1 and TRBJ1-1; D possibly corresponds to TRBD1 (5 bases). The CDR3 is made up of 15 amino acids. Trimming left V 0 bases short and J 2 bases short, with 11 bases between. Germline V gives CDR1 SGHRS, CDR2 YFSETQ. The CDR3 here is CASSLGAGLNTEAFF. CDR3 sequence (DNA): TGCGCCAGCAGCTTGGGGGCAGGGTTAAACACTGAAGCTTTCTTT.

The genes are TRBV11-2 and TRBJ1-1; D is unclear. CDR3 size: 14 residues. Germline lookup yields CDR1 SGHAT and CDR2 FQNNGV. V was cut by 8 bases and J by 1 base, with 14 bases left in between. This chain's CDR3 is CASWLENSNTEAFF. CDR3 DNA sequence: TGTGCCAGCTGGTTGGAGAACTCGAACACTGAAGCTTTCTTT.

The rearrangement joins TRBV13 to TRBJ2-7; D might be TRBD1 or TRBD2, each matching 5 bases. The CDR3 is 15 amino acids. CDR1 and CDR2 from the germline V gene are PRHDT and FYEKMQ (reference sequence). The V and J ends lost 3 bases and 5 bases respectively, with 17 bases between them. Here the CDR3 DNA reads TGTGCCAGCAGCTTCCAGGGACGGCCTGGGGACGAGCAGTACTTC. Translated, it gives CASSFQGRPGDEQYF.

The chain couples TRBV9 to TRBJ2-2, with D uncertain. Germline lookup yields CDR1 SGDLS and CDR2 YYNGEE. The CDR3 sequence is 15 residues long. The V end was cut by 3 bases, the J end by 3 bases, with 12 bases between. CDR3 nucleotide sequence: TGTGCCAGCAGCGCCTTATCCTCCGACACCGGGGAGCTGTTTTTT. This translates into CASSALSSDTGELFF.

The sample holds one count of this clone. The chain's CDR3 is CASSHRASYEQYF. CDR3 sequence (DNA): TGTGCCAGCAGCCACAGGGCCTCCTACGAGCAGTACTTC. The gene calls are TRBV5-6 and TRBJ2-7, with D tentatively TRBD1 (6 bases). Trimming took 4 bases from V and 0 from J, leaving 8 bases between them. Germline V gives CDR1 SGHDT, CDR2 YYEEEE. The CDR3 totals 13 residues.

V usage is TRBV10-3 and J usage is TRBJ1-6; D perhaps matches TRBD1 (6 bases). V dropped 3 bases and J dropped 10 bases, with 13 bases sitting between them. The CDR3 runs 14 residues. CDR1 and CDR2 from the germline V gene are ENHRY and SYGVKD. This CDR3 reads CAISDGRGGSPLHF. The CDR3 coding sequence is TGTGCCATCAGTGACGGCAGGGGCGGGTCACCCCTCCACTTT.

V and J are TRBV11-2 and TRBJ2-7, with a weak D call TRBD2 (6 bases). This CDR3 has 13 residues. CDR1 SGHAT and CDR2 FQNNGV come from the germline V gene. Trimming cost V 3 bases and J 0 bases, with 6 bases left between them. The CDR3 DNA follows: TGTGCCAGCAGCTTGGGGGGCTCCTACGAGCAGTACTTC. Its translation is CASSLGGSYEQYF.

The CDR3 DNA follows: TGTGCCACCAGCAGAGATGGAAATAGCAATCAGCCCCAGCATTTT. Protein: CATSRDGNSNQPQHF. The chain joins TRBV15 to TRBJ1-5; D is undetermined. The V end was cut by 0 bases, the J end by 0 bases, with 6 bases between. Germline-derived CDR1 and CDR2 are LNHNV and YYDKDF (reference sequence). The CDR3 sequence is 15 residues long.

The chain uses TRBV19 and TRBJ1-2; no firm D call. V lost 0 bases and J lost 8, with 16 bases in between. CDR1 and CDR2 from the germline V gene are LNHDA and SQIVND (reference sequence). There are 15 residues in the CDR3. CDR3 amino acids: CASSIDLAAVGGYTF. In nucleotides, the CDR3 is TGTGCCAGTAGTATAGATTTGGCCGCTGTCGGAGGCTACACCTTC.